The rows below give T cell receptor beta chains drawn from one sample of a study of blood T cells in healthy people across ages. TCRdb reprocessed the 5' RACE reads via MiXCR and lists one record per CDR3 protein. The table has about 1.5 million distinct CDR3 sequences, roughly 43% seen once. Sequenced sample: blood. These TCRs come from a woman aged 18-29 years in good health. The CDR3 runs from the conserved cysteine through the conserved F or W.

j_call: TRBJ2-7; cdr3_length: 15; v_call: TRBV4-3; cdr3_aa: CASSQELLASYEQYF
j_call: TRBJ2-1; cdr3_length: 14; v_call: TRBV10-3; cdr3_aa: CAIGQWKTGNEQFF
j_call: .; cdr3_length: 14; v_call: TRBV27; cdr3_aa: CASKQQGVPYEQYF
j_call: .; cdr3_length: 15; v_call: TRBV2; cdr3_aa: CASSEQAPGPYEQYF
j_call: TRBJ2-1; cdr3_length: 13; v_call: TRBV7-9; cdr3_aa: CASSGTSLDEQFF
j_call: TRBJ2-2; cdr3_length: 17; v_call: TRBV4-1; cdr3_aa: CASSQDEVLRNTGELFF
j_call: TRBJ1-4; cdr3_length: 15; v_call: TRBV3-1; cdr3_aa: CASSRNRGTNEKLFF
j_call: TRBJ2-4; cdr3_length: 13; v_call: TRBV5-1; cdr3_aa: CASSLRGENIQYF
j_call: TRBJ2-3; cdr3_length: 15; v_call: TRBV6-6; cdr3_aa: CASSHHRDRGDTQYF
j_call: TRBJ2-1; cdr3_length: 13; v_call: TRBV10-1; cdr3_aa: CASSEGDHNEQFF
j_call: TRBJ1-2; cdr3_length: 14; v_call: TRBV6-6; cdr3_aa: CASTLPRLDDGYTF
j_call: TRBJ2-1; cdr3_length: 16; v_call: TRBV18; cdr3_aa: CASSPIGQGTYNEQFF
j_call: TRBJ2-5; cdr3_length: 15; v_call: TRBV29-1; cdr3_aa: CSANHLTEYQETQYF
j_call: TRBJ2-1; cdr3_length: 16; v_call: TRBV6-2/TRBV6-3; cdr3_aa: CASSYSTMSSYNEQFF
j_call: TRBJ2-7; cdr3_length: 14; v_call: TRBV28; cdr3_aa: CASSIDRRSYEQYF
j_call: TRBJ2-7; cdr3_length: 11; v_call: TRBV14; cdr3_aa: CASSQNGEQYF
j_call: TRBJ2-1; cdr3_length: 16; v_call: TRBV10-3; cdr3_aa: CAISESGRERAGEQFF
j_call: TRBJ1-5; cdr3_length: 15; v_call: TRBV6-2/TRBV6-3; cdr3_aa: CASSYRQNSNQPQHF
j_call: TRBJ1-2; cdr3_length: 16; v_call: TRBV4-3; cdr3_aa: CASSQEVRGLNYGYTF
j_call: TRBJ2-2; cdr3_length: 14; v_call: TRBV9; cdr3_aa: CASSVGSGTGELFF
j_call: TRBJ1-4; cdr3_length: 15; v_call: TRBV4-3; cdr3_aa: CASSQVRGWAEKLFF
j_call: .; cdr3_length: 15; v_call: TRBV2; cdr3_aa: CASSVQGSREETQYF
j_call: TRBJ2-7; cdr3_length: 15; v_call: TRBV7-9; cdr3_aa: CASSRDGTGLHEQYF
j_call: TRBJ2-1; cdr3_length: 14; v_call: TRBV27; cdr3_aa: CASSSTSGQETQFF